This T cell receptor beta chain was found in a study of blood T cell repertoires in COVID-19 (dated by TCRdb to the early 2020s). Regarding the research as a whole: Samples from collaborators originated in the United States, Italy and Spain and spanned both the acute and convalescent phases of COVID-19. Subjects who had been exposed to COVID-19, were actively infected with it, or had recovered from it provided the deeply sampled blood TCRbeta repertoires that made up the dataset. Samples came from the ongoing ImmuneRACE study (first 160 participants) plus 1,254 subjects from 6 global collaborators. A de-identified subject ID, COVID-19 status, age in years and sex were almost always included in the sample metadata. Where available, HLA class I and class II types were taken from metadata supplied by the sample provider and were not determined by assay-based typing. A freely available public database, intended as a resource for researchers studying the immune response to SARS-CoV-2, is where the repertoires were released. The prospective study material was composed of cDNA or gDNA derived from T cells, B-cell-depleted T cells, or PBMCs.

TCRbeta CDR3 regions were amplified from genomic DNA using the immunoSEQ Assay, a bias-controlled multiplex PCR. Under the source paper's analysis protocol: Nucleated cell counts per sample were estimated from amplification of reference gene primers within the assay. To quantify the absolute abundance of each unique TCRbeta CDR3 rearrangement, sequence reads were collapsed and filtered. For each sample, productive Simpson clonality was calculated as the square root of Simpson's diversity index over productive rearrangements. What TCRdb holds here is the immuneACCESS table cut down to in-frame rearrangements. Part of the clones is not present; checked against another copy, under half of the missing clones reflect an unresolved V gene, and the others are unexplained. The V and J calls and the clone size are those of that table, but D and trimming were determined from the DNA. The sample table holds over 250,000 clones, of which under 90% were seen once. Of the sample, approximately 4.5% falls within the top ten clones.

Beyond this particular receptor, the publication reports: How much clinical and demographic metadata was included differed by source and by participant, and the metadata was provided uncurated.

Participants in the prospective study were aged about 18 to 95 years, lived in under 30 United States geographic areas, and enrolled through a virtual design. In the prospective study, cohorts were assigned on the basis of participant-reported clinical history obtained from a screening survey and a study questionnaire. In the prospective study, mobile phlebotomists collected whole blood, serum and a nasopharyngeal or oropharyngeal swab from each participant. Prospective study participants could optionally give additional blood draws and questionnaires over an approximately 2-month period. Prospective study blood samples were shipped either frozen or at room temperature before DNA extraction. V drops 3 bases and J drops 3 bases, leaving 12 bases in between. Reading the germline V gene gives CDR1 SGHDT and CDR2 YYEEEE. The CDR3, cysteine through phenylalanine, is 14 amino acids long. This entry keeps only the CDR3 DNA: 42 bases, framed from base 1.

Remarks on this clone: The clone's antigen remains unknown. Base-call qualities are not available, and no considerably larger clone is one nucleotide away.

This receptor was identified in a man aged 30-40 years with acute COVID-19. Recombination joined TRBV5-6 with TRBJ1-2; perhaps TRBD1 is the D gene, with 6 bases matching. Sequencing was performed on PBMCs or T cells enriched from blood (not recorded which). DNA sequence: TGTGCCAGCAGCTGGACCGGGACATACTATGGCTACACCTTC. Translated, this is CASSWTGTYYGYTF.